Described below is a single TCR beta chain sequence and its context. The record originates from a study of T cell responses to AZD1222 COVID-19 vaccine. Clones were sequenced by immunoSEQ multiplex PCR, and TCRdb holds only the in-frame ones, with some missing. The data contain 150,000 to 200,000 clones, approximately 91% of them seen just once; the ten biggest clones take up over 1.5%. The clonotype was recovered from an adult who received the AZD1222 COVID-19 vaccine. The sample was peripheral blood, taken 28 days after the second AZD1222 dose.

In DNA form, the CDR3 reads TGTGCCAGCAGCTTGGGAAGTTCGAGATCTAATTCACCCCTCCACTTT. It codes for CASSLGSSRSNSPLHF. V is TRBV5-4 and J is TRBJ1-6; D not resolved. CDR3 length equals 16 residues. Trimming cost V 0 bases and J 6 bases, with 13 bases left between them. From germline, CDR1 is SGHNT and CDR2 YYREEE (reference sequence).